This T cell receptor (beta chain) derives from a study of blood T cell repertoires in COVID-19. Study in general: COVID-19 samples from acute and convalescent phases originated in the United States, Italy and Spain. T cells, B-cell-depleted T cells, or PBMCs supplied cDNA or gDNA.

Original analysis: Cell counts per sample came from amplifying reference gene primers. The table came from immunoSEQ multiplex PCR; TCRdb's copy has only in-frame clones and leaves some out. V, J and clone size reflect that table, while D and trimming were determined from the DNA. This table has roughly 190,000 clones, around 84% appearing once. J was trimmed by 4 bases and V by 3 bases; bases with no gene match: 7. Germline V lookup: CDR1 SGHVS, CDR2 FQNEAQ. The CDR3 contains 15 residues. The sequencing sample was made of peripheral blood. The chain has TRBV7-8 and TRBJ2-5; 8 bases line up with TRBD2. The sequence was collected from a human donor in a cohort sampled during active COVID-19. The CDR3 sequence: CASSLSGLGLETQYF. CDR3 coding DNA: TGTGCCAGCAGCTTGTCGGGACTAGGCTTAGAGACCCAGTACTTC.